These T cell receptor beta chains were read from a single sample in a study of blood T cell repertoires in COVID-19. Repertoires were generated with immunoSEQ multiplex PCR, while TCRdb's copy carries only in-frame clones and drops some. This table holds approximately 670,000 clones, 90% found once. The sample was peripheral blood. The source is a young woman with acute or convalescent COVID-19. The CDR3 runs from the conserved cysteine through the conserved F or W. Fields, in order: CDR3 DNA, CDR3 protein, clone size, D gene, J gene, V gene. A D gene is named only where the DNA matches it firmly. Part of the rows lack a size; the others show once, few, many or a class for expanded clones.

DNA: TGCAGCGTACCCCAGGGGGCCGGGGAGCTGTTTTTT
CDR3: CSVPQGAGELFF
size: once
D: TRBD1
J: TRBJ2-2
V: TRBV29-1

DNA: TGTGCCTGGACTTTAGCAGACGCGGGGGCCTCTGGAAACACCATATATTTT
CDR3: CAWTLADAGASGNTIYF
size: NA
D: NA
J: TRBJ1-3
V: TRBV30

DNA: TGTGCCAGCAGTGACCGACCCGCGGGGGGGAGGGATGGCTACACCTTC
CDR3: CASSDRPAGGRDGYTF
size: once
D: NA
J: TRBJ1-2
V: TRBV6-1

DNA: TGTGCCAGCAGCCGGCCAGGGGGCCTACCCTACGAGCAGTACTTC
CDR3: CASSRPGGLPYEQYF
size: NA
D: TRBD1
J: TRBJ2-7
V: TRBV7-9

DNA: TGTGCCAGTAGTATTGACAGGGGCCAAGAGACCCAGTACTTC
CDR3: CASSIDRGQETQYF
size: NA
D: TRBD1
J: TRBJ2-5
V: TRBV19

DNA: TGTGCCAGCAGCTGGGGACAGGGTGTCTATGGCTACACCTTC
CDR3: CASSWGQGVYGYTF
size: NA
D: TRBD1
J: TRBJ1-2
V: TRBV5-6

DNA: TGCGCCAGCAGCCAAGACTTCGGGGGAACCTACAATGAGCAGTTCTTC
CDR3: CASSQDFGGTYNEQFF
size: once
D: NA
J: TRBJ2-1
V: TRBV4-3

DNA: TGTGCCAGCAGCTTAAGGGCCGGGCCCGCAGGGCAGCCCCAGCATTTT
CDR3: CASSLRAGPAGQPQHF
size: NA
D: NA
J: TRBJ1-5
V: TRBV7-2

DNA: TGTGCCAGCAGCTTAGGAAAACTGGGCAGACCTGCTAACTATGGCTACACCTTC
CDR3: CASSLGKLGRPANYGYTF
size: NA
D: NA
J: TRBJ1-2
V: TRBV7-6

DNA: TGTGCCAGCAGTGTACAGGGGGAGTATGGCTACACCTTC
CDR3: CASSVQGEYGYTF
size: NA
D: TRBD1
J: TRBJ1-2
V: TRBV12-3/TRBV12-4

DNA: TGTGCCAGCAGTCGGGGGGCGGAAGAGACCCAGTACTTC
CDR3: CASSRGAEETQYF
size: NA
D: NA
J: TRBJ2-5
V: TRBV25-1

DNA: TGTGCCAGCAGCCAAGGGTGGCTGAGCACAGATACGCAGTATTTT
CDR3: CASSQGWLSTDTQYF
size: NA
D: NA
J: TRBJ2-3
V: TRBV3-1/TRBV3-2

DNA: TGCGCCAGCAGCTTGGTAGCCGGGGTTGGAAACACCATATATTTT
CDR3: CASSLVAGVGNTIYF
size: NA
D: NA
J: TRBJ1-3
V: TRBV5-1

DNA: TGTGCCAGCAGTCAACAACAGGGCGGCTCACCCCTCCACTTT
CDR3: CASSQQQGGSPLHF
size: few
D: NA
J: TRBJ1-6
V: TRBV6-4

DNA: TGTGCCAGCAGACTGGGAGCCGCGGGGGCTGAAGCTTTCTTT
CDR3: CASRLGAAGAEAFF
size: NA
D: NA
J: TRBJ1-1
V: TRBV25-1

DNA: TGCGCCAGCAGCCAAGAGCTAAGGCGGGTTGGCGGGGAGCTGTTTTTT
CDR3: CASSQELRRVGGELFF
size: NA
D: NA
J: TRBJ2-2
V: TRBV4-1

DNA: TGTGCCAGCAGCCGCCCGGGGTCCGAGCAGTACTTC
CDR3: CASSRPGSEQYF
size: NA
D: NA
J: TRBJ2-7
V: TRBV9

DNA: TGTGCTAGTGGTTCCCCGTCGCGGGGCTACGAGCAGTACTTC
CDR3: CASGSPSRGYEQYF
size: NA
D: NA
J: TRBJ2-7
V: TRBV12-5

DNA: TGTGCCAGCAGCTTATCCGGCGGCTGGAATTCACCCCTCCACTTT
CDR3: CASSLSGGWNSPLHF
size: once
D: NA
J: TRBJ1-6
V: TRBV7-6

DNA: TGTGCCAGCAGCCCGGGGACAGGGGGTACATCCTTCTCTGGAAACACCATATATTTT
CDR3: CASSPGTGGTSFSGNTIYF
size: NA
D: TRBD1
J: TRBJ1-3
V: TRBV5-6

DNA: TGTGCCAGTTCGGGGGTAGTACGCGGGGAGCTGTTTTTT
CDR3: CASSGVVRGELFF
size: NA
D: NA
J: TRBJ2-2
V: TRBV19

DNA: TGTGCCAGCACCCCGGGGGAAGACTACGAGCAGTACTTC
CDR3: CASTPGEDYEQYF
size: NA
D: NA
J: TRBJ2-7
V: TRBV6-5

DNA: TGCGCCAGCAGCCAAGGTTCGGGGGTTTCCTACGAGCAGTACTTC
CDR3: CASSQGSGVSYEQYF
size: NA
D: NA
J: TRBJ2-7
V: TRBV4-1

DNA: TGTGCCAGCAGCTTAGGGGGGGCAAACTATGGCTACACCTTC
CDR3: CASSLGGANYGYTF
size: NA
D: NA
J: TRBJ1-2
V: TRBV27

DNA: TGTGCCAGCAGCACAGGACAGGGAGGCACTGAAGCTTTCTTT
CDR3: CASSTGQGGTEAFF
size: NA
D: TRBD1
J: TRBJ1-1
V: TRBV7-2

DNA: TGTGCCAGCAGCTTAAGGGCGGGAGAAAAACTGTTTTTT
CDR3: CASSLRAGEKLFF
size: NA
D: NA
J: TRBJ1-4
V: TRBV13

DNA: TGCAGCGTCCCGACAGGGGAGGACGAGCAGTACTTC
CDR3: CSVPTGEDEQYF
size: NA
D: TRBD1
J: TRBJ2-7
V: TRBV29-1

DNA: TGTGCCAGCAGCTTAGGGGGGGAGCGAACAGATACGCAGTATTTT
CDR3: CASSLGGERTDTQYF
size: NA
D: NA
J: TRBJ2-3
V: TRBV7-2

DNA: TGTGCCAGCAGGGGCGGGGACAATGAGCAGTTCTTC
CDR3: CASRGGDNEQFF
size: NA
D: NA
J: TRBJ2-1
V: TRBV12-3/TRBV12-4

DNA: TGCGCCAGCAGCTTGGGTCGGGGACAGGGGTGGACTGAAGCTTTCTTT
CDR3: CASSLGRGQGWTEAFF
size: few
D: TRBD1
J: TRBJ1-1
V: TRBV5-1

DNA: TGTGCCAGCAGCCCCAGACAGGGTGAAGCTTTCTTT
CDR3: CASSPRQGEAFF
size: NA
D: TRBD1
J: TRBJ1-1
V: TRBV3-1/TRBV3-2

DNA: TGTGCCAGCAGCTTTCTTAAGACCGCAAGGGGCACTGAAGCTTTCTTT
CDR3: CASSFLKTARGTEAFF
size: NA
D: NA
J: TRBJ1-1
V: TRBV5-6

DNA: TGTGCCAGCAGCCCCCTCGATAGGCGACAGCAAGATACGCAGTATTTT
CDR3: CASSPLDRRQQDTQYF
size: NA
D: NA
J: TRBJ2-3
V: TRBV5-5

DNA: TGCGCCAGCAGCCAATTCGCACTAGATACGCAGTATTTT
CDR3: CASSQFALDTQYF
size: NA
D: NA
J: TRBJ2-3
V: TRBV4-1

DNA: TGTGCCATCAGTGGACCCCCAACAGGGGGCAACGATCAGCCCCAGCATTTT
CDR3: CAISGPPTGGNDQPQHF
size: NA
D: TRBD1
J: TRBJ1-5
V: TRBV10-3

DNA: TGTGCCAGCAGCGTCAGAAGCTCCTATAATTCACCCCTCCACTTT
CDR3: CASSVRSSYNSPLHF
size: NA
D: NA
J: TRBJ1-6
V: TRBV9

DNA: TGTGCCAGCAGTTACTGGGACTACACGAACACCGGGGAGCTGTTTTTT
CDR3: CASSYWDYTNTGELFF
size: NA
D: TRBD2
J: TRBJ2-2
V: TRBV6-2/TRBV6-3

DNA: TGCGCCAGCAGCCAGGACAGGGACTATGGCTACACCTTC
CDR3: CASSQDRDYGYTF
size: NA
D: TRBD1
J: TRBJ1-2
V: TRBV4-3

DNA: TGTGCCAGCAGCCAAGGAGGGGATAGCAATCAGCCCCAGCATTTT
CDR3: CASSQGGDSNQPQHF
size: NA
D: NA
J: TRBJ1-5
V: TRBV7-9

DNA: TGTGCCAGCAGCAAGAGACAGGGGGAAGGTCCTGGGGCCAACGTCCTGACTTTC
CDR3: CASSKRQGEGPGANVLTF
size: NA
D: TRBD1
J: TRBJ2-6
V: TRBV7-9

DNA: TGTGCCGGGGCCGACTCTGGGGCCAACGTCCTGACTTTC
CDR3: CAGADSGANVLTF
size: NA
D: NA
J: TRBJ2-6
V: TRBV12-3/TRBV12-4

DNA: TGTGCCACCAGCAGTGCCCCAGGATCTTCTCACGAGCAGTACTTC
CDR3: CATSSAPGSSHEQYF
size: few
D: NA
J: TRBJ2-7
V: TRBV15